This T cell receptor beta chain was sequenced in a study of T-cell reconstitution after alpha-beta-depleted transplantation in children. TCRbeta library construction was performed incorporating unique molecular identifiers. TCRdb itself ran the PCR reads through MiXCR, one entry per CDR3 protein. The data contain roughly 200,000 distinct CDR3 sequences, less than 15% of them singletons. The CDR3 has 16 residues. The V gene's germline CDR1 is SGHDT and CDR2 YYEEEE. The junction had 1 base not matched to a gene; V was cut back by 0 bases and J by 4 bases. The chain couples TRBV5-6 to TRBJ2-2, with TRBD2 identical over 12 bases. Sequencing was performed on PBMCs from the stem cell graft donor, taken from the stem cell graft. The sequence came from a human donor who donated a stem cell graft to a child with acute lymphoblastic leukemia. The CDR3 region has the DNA TGTGCCAGCAGCTTGGAACTAGCGGGAGGCACCGGGGAGCTGTTTTTT. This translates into CASSLELAGGTGELFF. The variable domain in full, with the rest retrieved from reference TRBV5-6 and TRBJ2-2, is DAGVTQSPTHLIKTRGQQVTLRCSPKSGHDTVSWYQQALGQGPQFIFQYYEEEERQRGNFPDRFSGHQFPNYSSELNVNALLLGDSALYLCASSLELAGGTGELFFGEGSRLTVL.